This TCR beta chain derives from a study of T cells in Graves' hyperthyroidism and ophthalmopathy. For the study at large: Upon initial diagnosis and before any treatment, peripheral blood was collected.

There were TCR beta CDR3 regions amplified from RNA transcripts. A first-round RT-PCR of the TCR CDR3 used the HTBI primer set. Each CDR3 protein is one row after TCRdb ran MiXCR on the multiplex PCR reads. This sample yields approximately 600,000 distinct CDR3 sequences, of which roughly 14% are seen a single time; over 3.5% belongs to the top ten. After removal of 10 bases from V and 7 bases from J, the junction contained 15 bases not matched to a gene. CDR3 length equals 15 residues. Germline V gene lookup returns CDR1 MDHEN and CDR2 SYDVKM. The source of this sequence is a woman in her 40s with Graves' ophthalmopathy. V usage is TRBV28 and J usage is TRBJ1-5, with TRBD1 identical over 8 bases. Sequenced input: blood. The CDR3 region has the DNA TGTGCCACACAAAGCCGTACAGGGGGACTACAGCCCCAGCATTTT. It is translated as CATQSRTGGLQPQHF.